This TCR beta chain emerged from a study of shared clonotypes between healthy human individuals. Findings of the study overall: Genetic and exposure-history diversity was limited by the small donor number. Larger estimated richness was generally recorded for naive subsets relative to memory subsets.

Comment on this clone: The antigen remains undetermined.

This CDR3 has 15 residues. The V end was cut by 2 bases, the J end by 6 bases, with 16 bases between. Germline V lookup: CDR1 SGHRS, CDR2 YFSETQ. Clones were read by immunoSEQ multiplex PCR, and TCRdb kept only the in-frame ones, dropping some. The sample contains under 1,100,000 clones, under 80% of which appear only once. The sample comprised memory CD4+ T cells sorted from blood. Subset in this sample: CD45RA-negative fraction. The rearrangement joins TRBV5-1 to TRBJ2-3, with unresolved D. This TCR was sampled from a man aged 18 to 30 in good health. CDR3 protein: CASSFWGDSWDTQYF. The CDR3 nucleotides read TGCGCCAGCAGCTTTTGGGGTGATAGCTGGGATACGCAGTATTTT.